The T cell receptor (beta chain) described here comes from a study of blood T cell repertoires in COVID-19. Overall study: The samples span acute and convalescent COVID-19 from the United States, Italy and Spain.

Trimming left V 0 bases short and J 5 bases short, with 9 bases between. CDR3 size: 14 residues. CDR1 and CDR2 (germline): SGHRS, YFSETQ. TCRdb keeps only in-frame clones here, not all; method: immunoSEQ multiplex PCR. Of 110,000 or so clones in the sample, 88% were seen once. The V and J genes are TRBV5-1 and TRBJ2-1; D is possibly TRBD2 (6 bases). Source material: peripheral blood. The source of this sequence is a human donor in a cohort sampled during active COVID-19. The CDR3 loop reads CASSLGSGNNEQFF. CDR3 nucleotides: TGCGCCAGCAGCTTGGGTAGCGGTAACAATGAGCAGTTCTTC.